Listed below are T cell receptor beta chains from one sample, sequenced in a study of control samples from healthy donors and cancer patients. Profiling relied on immunoSEQ multiplex PCR, and the TCRdb table lists in-frame clones only, not all of them. Of about 190,000 clones listed, roughly nine tenths were seen once; the top ten hold around 1.9%. Source material: blood. These receptors all come from a man younger than 45 in good health. Each CDR3 is given with its conserved first and last residue. The order of the fields is V gene, J gene, D gene, CDR3 protein. The D gene is left open where the match is weak.

v_gene: TRBV3-1/TRBV3-2; j_gene: TRBJ2-3; d_gene: TRBD2; CDR3aa: CASRELAGGGDTQYF
v_gene: TRBV24-1; j_gene: TRBJ1-3; d_gene: .; CDR3aa: CATASGQPISGNTIYF
v_gene: TRBV7-9; j_gene: TRBJ2-7; d_gene: TRBD1; CDR3aa: CASSRVLQGVGEQYF
v_gene: TRBV5-1; j_gene: TRBJ1-1; d_gene: TRBD1; CDR3aa: CASSIQTGVNTEAFF
v_gene: TRBV6-1; j_gene: TRBJ1-2; d_gene: .; CDR3aa: CASSEARVLASGYTF
v_gene: TRBV6-5; j_gene: TRBJ2-3; d_gene: TRBD2; CDR3aa: CASRTSGGSSDTQYF
v_gene: TRBV28; j_gene: TRBJ1-3; d_gene: TRBD1; CDR3aa: CASSMTGTGGFSGNTIYF
v_gene: TRBV7-8; j_gene: TRBJ1-1; d_gene: .; CDR3aa: CASSFSVRMDTEAFF
v_gene: TRBV19; j_gene: TRBJ2-3; d_gene: TRBD1; CDR3aa: CASSMTGGSTDTQYF
v_gene: TRBV19; j_gene: TRBJ2-2; d_gene: TRBD1; CDR3aa: CASSTTGGRAGELFF
v_gene: TRBV7-9; j_gene: TRBJ1-4; d_gene: .; CDR3aa: CASRAGRATNEKLFF
v_gene: TRBV7-3; j_gene: TRBJ1-1; d_gene: .; CDR3aa: CASSLPGAADTEAFF
v_gene: TRBV6-1; j_gene: TRBJ1-3; d_gene: .; CDR3aa: CASSESAEGNTIYF
v_gene: TRBV27; j_gene: TRBJ2-5; d_gene: .; CDR3aa: CASSTTGLGDLMAQYF
v_gene: TRBV6-1; j_gene: TRBJ1-1; d_gene: TRBD1; CDR3aa: CASSERDRIKVHTEAFF
v_gene: TRBV2; j_gene: TRBJ1-5; d_gene: .; CDR3aa: CASSEAAGFGNQPQHF
v_gene: TRBV10-1; j_gene: TRBJ2-5; d_gene: .; CDR3aa: CASSESAGSGETQYF
v_gene: TRBV2; j_gene: TRBJ1-1; d_gene: TRBD1; CDR3aa: CASSRTGINTEAFF
v_gene: TRBV20-1; j_gene: TRBJ1-3; d_gene: TRBD1; CDR3aa: CSASKGASAGNTIYF
v_gene: TRBV10-2; j_gene: TRBJ2-3; d_gene: TRBD2; CDR3aa: CASSESRGNTDTQYF
v_gene: TRBV7-8; j_gene: TRBJ2-7; d_gene: .; CDR3aa: CASSLIGAWYEQYF
v_gene: TRBV27; j_gene: TRBJ2-7; d_gene: .; CDR3aa: CASSLGGDRSYEQYF
v_gene: TRBV2; j_gene: TRBJ1-5; d_gene: .; CDR3aa: CASSQRQEYSNQPQHF
v_gene: TRBV5-1; j_gene: TRBJ1-4; d_gene: .; CDR3aa: CASRMQAATNEKLFF
v_gene: TRBV30; j_gene: TRBJ1-1; d_gene: .; CDR3aa: CAWSIRGGAEAFF
v_gene: TRBV24-1; j_gene: TRBJ2-1; d_gene: TRBD2; CDR3aa: CATTSSGGGNEQFF
v_gene: TRBV10-3; j_gene: TRBJ2-1; d_gene: TRBD1; CDR3aa: CAISESGQGVDEQFF
v_gene: TRBV6-5; j_gene: TRBJ2-2; d_gene: TRBD1; CDR3aa: CASRRQGHTGELFF
v_gene: TRBV19; j_gene: TRBJ2-2; d_gene: .; CDR3aa: CASTPRPNTGELFF
v_gene: TRBV5-1; j_gene: TRBJ2-3; d_gene: .; CDR3aa: CASSLIPARPDTQYF
v_gene: TRBV3-1/TRBV3-2; j_gene: TRBJ2-3; d_gene: TRBD1; CDR3aa: CASSPRQGGTDTQYF
v_gene: TRBV4-1; j_gene: TRBJ1-4; d_gene: .; CDR3aa: CASSQASGTGATNEKLFF
v_gene: TRBV5-8; j_gene: TRBJ1-3; d_gene: .; CDR3aa: CASSPPDAYSGNTIYF
v_gene: TRBV4-1; j_gene: TRBJ2-2; d_gene: .; CDR3aa: CASSHPRSGELFF
v_gene: TRBV3-1/TRBV3-2; j_gene: TRBJ1-1; d_gene: .; CDR3aa: CASRGTRTEAFF
v_gene: TRBV19; j_gene: TRBJ1-2; d_gene: .; CDR3aa: CASRRRNNYGYTF
v_gene: TRBV6-5; j_gene: TRBJ1-1; d_gene: .; CDR3aa: CASSYFRGGNTEAFF
v_gene: TRBV5-6; j_gene: TRBJ1-4; d_gene: .; CDR3aa: CASSFKGRNEKLFF
v_gene: TRBV20-1; j_gene: TRBJ1-1; d_gene: .; CDR3aa: CSAREDRKAFF
v_gene: TRBV15; j_gene: TRBJ1-5; d_gene: .; CDR3aa: CATSRPGGNQPQHF